Below, 23 T cell receptor beta chains from the same sample are listed, as sequenced in a study of blood T cells in healthy people across ages. Then a second PCR, running roughly 7 to 12 cycles, was carried out with a sample-barcoded 5' primer and a J-beta primer mix. TCRdb ran MiXCR on the 5' RACE reads and lists one entry per CDR3 protein. The sample includes over 1.5 million distinct CDR3 sequences, roughly 50% of them seen just once. Material for sequencing was blood. Source of these receptors: a woman between 40 and 55 years old in good health.

The V call is TRBV4-3, the J call TRBJ2-1; D is perhaps TRBD1 (6 bases). The CDR3 is 15 amino acids. From germline, CDR1 is LGHNA and CDR2 YSLEER. Trimming removed 0 bases from V and 11 bases from J, with 17 bases in between. The CDR3 protein is CASSQDRSPTGQQFF. The CDR3 DNA follows: TGCGCCAGCAGCCAAGATAGGTCCCCGACAGGTCAGCAGTTCTTC.

V is TRBV6-5 and J is TRBJ2-5; 10 positions match TRBD2. This CDR3 is 16 amino acids long. Germline V CDR1 and CDR2: MNHEY, SVGAGI. Losses at the gene ends were 10 bases for V and 5 bases for J; bases not matched to a gene: 16. The CDR3 DNA reads TGTGCCACCCTCGGACTAGCGGCCGATGGGGGGGAGACCCAGTACTTC. Protein sequence: CATLGLAADGGETQYF.

The CDR3 region has the DNA TGTGCCAGTCCCGGGACTCCCACACAAGGGACCCAGTACTTC. Translation gives CASPGTPTQGTQYF. The rearrangement joins TRBV21-1 to TRBJ2-5; the table's D call, TRBD2, was not checked against the DNA. TRBV21-1 is classified as a pseudogene. This CDR3 comprises 14 residues.

A remark on this clonotype: The junction and the germline gene differ at one end; a read error may be behind it. The genes are TRBV7-7 and TRBJ2-1, with D unresolved. The better agreement between TRBJ2-7 and the DNA end casts doubt on the J call. This CDR3 is built from 16 residues. The germline V gene encodes CDR1 SSHAT and CDR2 FNYEAQ (reference sequence). Here the CDR3 DNA reads TGTGCTAGCAGCTTAGGCGGTGGGCGCTCCTACAATGAGCAGTACTTC. It translates to CASSLGGGRSYNEQYF.

As DNA, the CDR3 is TGTGCCAGCAGCCCCGTAGGGGAGTGGAATGAGCAGTTCTTC. It yields the protein CASSPVGEWNEQFF. The chain has TRBV7-3 and TRBJ2-1; D possibly uses TRBD1 or TRBD2 (5 bases each). The CDR3 extends over 14 amino acids. Germline CDR1 is SGHTA and CDR2 is FQGTGA. Between the trimmed V and J ends, which lost 5 bases and 7 bases, there was a span of 15 bases.

The chain recombines TRBV7-9 with TRBJ2-4; maybe TRBD1 (6 bases). The V gene's germline CDR1 is SEHNR and CDR2 FQNEAQ (reference sequence). The CDR3 is 13 amino acids. Deletions cut 3 bases from V and 15 bases from J, with 18 bases between. The CDR3 DNA reads TGTGCCAGCAGCTTCAGGGAAGAACAGGGCCTGTACTTC. Protein product: CASSFREEQGLYF.

As regards this clonotype: A much larger clone is a single base away; this may be a read error. This sequence joins TRBV29-1 and TRBJ2-5, with TRBD2 as a possible D gene (6 bases). V was shortened by 1 base and J by 1 base, with 7 bases between the two germline ends. The V gene's germline CDR1 is SQVTM and CDR2 ANQGSEA. The CDR3 has 13 amino acids. The CDR3 nucleotides are TGCAGCGTTGAAGGGGAGGTCCAAGAGACCCAGTACTTC. Protein: CSVEGEVQETQYF. Full variable domain (rest looked up from reference TRBV29-1 and TRBJ2-5): SAVISQKPSRDICQRGTSLTIQCQVDSQVTMMFWYRQQPGQSLTLIATANQGSEATYESGFVIDKFPISRPNLTFSTLTVSNMSPEDSSIYLCSVEGEVQETQYFGPGTRLLVL.

In this sample, this clonotype turned up a few times. The V gene is TRBV20-1, the J gene TRBJ2-1; the D is unclear. This CDR3 contains 11 residues. Germline V gene data show CDR1 as DFQATT and CDR2 as SNEGSKA (reference sequence). V was shortened by 5 bases and J by 6 bases, with 8 bases between the two germline ends. The CDR3 is CSAHYSNEQFF. The CDR3 DNA follows: TGCAGTGCTCATTATAGCAATGAGCAGTTCTTC.

In its sample, this clonotype was seen a few times. The chain links TRBV28 to TRBJ2-1, with D perhaps given as TRBD1 or TRBD2 (6 bases each). This CDR3 is built from 16 residues. Germline CDR1 MDHEN, CDR2 SYDVKM. Deletions cut 4 bases from V and 4 bases from J, with 17 bases between. The CDR3 here is CASSSAGGGVYNEQFF. In nucleotides, the CDR3 is TGTGCCAGCAGTTCCGCCGGGGGCGGGGTTTACAATGAGCAGTTCTTC.

The chain has TRBV20-1 and TRBJ2-1; 7 positions agree with TRBD1. This CDR3 is 14 amino acids long. Looked up from germline, CDR1 is DFQATT and CDR2 is SNEGSKA (reference sequence). J was trimmed by 1 base and V by 5 bases; bases with no gene match: 5. The CDR3 DNA follows: TGCAGTGCTCCACCAGGGGGTTCCTACAATGAGCAGTTCTTC. It codes for CSAPPGGSYNEQFF.

This chain connects TRBV7-3 to TRBJ2-1, with D possibly being TRBD1 (5 bases). Per germline, CDR1 SGHTA and CDR2 FQGTGA. V gave up 1 base and J gave up 9 bases, with 10 bases separating them. The CDR3 covers 13 residues. CDR3 sequence (DNA): TGTGCCAGCAGCTTAAAAGGACATGGTGAGCAGTTCTTC. This gives the protein CASSLKGHGEQFF.

The chain uses TRBV7-9 and TRBJ2-6, with 7 nucleotides matching TRBD1. The V gene's germline CDR1 is SEHNR and CDR2 FQNEAQ (reference sequence). V dropped 3 bases and J dropped 0; count of bases not matched to a gene: 11. The CDR3 runs to 19 residues. CDR3 coding DNA: TGTGCCAGCAGCTTCCCCTCGGGACAGAGCTTCTCTGGGGCCAACGTCCTGACTTTC. The encoded protein is CASSFPSGQSFSGANVLTF.

As concerns this clonotype: An end of the junction differs from the germline gene, which may be a read error. The chain has TRBV7-2 and TRBJ2-2, with D possibly TRBD1 on 5 matching bases. CDR1 and CDR2 from the germline V gene are SGHTA and FQGNSA. The CDR3 consists of 16 residues. The CDR3 loop is CASSLQGNLNAGELFF. For the CDR3, the DNA is TGTGCCAGCAGCTTGCAGGGTAATTTGAACGCCGGGGAGCTGTTTTTT.

This clonotype was found once. The junction departs from the called germline gene at one end, perhaps through a read error. This chain joins TRBV2 and TRBJ2-6, with D perhaps matching TRBD1 (5 bases). The CDR3 contains 15 residues. Germline V gene sequence: CDR1 SNHLY, CDR2 FYNNEI. CDR3 sequence (DNA): TGTGCCAGCAGTGGACAGATCTCTGGGGCCAGCGTCCTGACTTTC. This translates into CASSGQISGASVLTF.

This clonotype was seen a handful of times. A read error may produce the germline difference seen at one junction end. V usage is TRBV5-6 and J usage is TRBJ2-3, with D perhaps matching TRBD1 (6 bases). The CDR3 loop spans 12 amino acids. CDR1 is SGHDT, CDR2 YYEEEE, per germline. The CDR3 coding sequence is TGTGCCAGCAGATTGGGGGCGGGTACGCAGTATTTT. It encodes CASRLGAGTQYF.

The chain carries TRBV28 and TRBJ1-2, with D perhaps TRBD1 (6 bases). In germline, CDR1 is MDHEN, CDR2 SYDVKM. Trimming took off 6 bases at V and 2 bases at J, with 10 bases between the two ends. The CDR3 has 13 amino acids. The CDR3 here is CASRDSKNYGYTF. In DNA, the CDR3 is TGTGCCAGCAGGGACAGCAAAAACTATGGCTACACCTTC.

This clonotype has more than one count but fewer than ten. This rearrangement joins TRBV7-9 to TRBJ2-5, with D possibly being TRBD2 (6 bases). Germline-derived CDR1 and CDR2 are SEHNR and FQNEAQ (reference sequence). The V and J ends lost 2 bases and 5 bases respectively, with 12 bases between them. CDR3 size: 14 residues. In DNA, the CDR3 is TGTGCCAGCAGCTTACGCGGGATCGGGGAGACCCAGTACTTC. Its protein product is CASSLRGIGETQYF.

V is TRBV7-9 and J is TRBJ1-4; D is undetermined. The CDR3 has 14 residues. Per the germline V gene, CDR1 is SEHNR and CDR2 is FQNEAQ (reference sequence). Trimming left V 1 base short and J 5 bases short, with 8 bases between. CDR3 nucleotide sequence: TGTGCCAGCAGCTTAGTTCGACCAAATGAAAAACTGTTTTTT. Protein sequence: CASSLVRPNEKLFF.

This clonotype was seen a handful of times. V is TRBV29-1 and J is TRBJ2-3; no clear D. The CDR3 runs 10 residues. Between the trimmed V and J ends, which lost 8 bases and 8 bases, there was a span of 11 bases. The germline gives CDR1 SQVTM, CDR2 ANQGSEA. CDR3 nucleotide sequence: TGCAGCTTTAGATCGGCTACGCAGTATTTT. This sequence encodes CSFRSATQYF.

As for this clonotype: At one end, the junction sequence differs from germline, possibly due to a read error. The genes are TRBV5-1 and TRBJ2-6; D not resolved. Germline values: CDR1 SGHRS, CDR2 YFSETQ. The CDR3 has 14 residues. CDR3 sequence reads: CASSLASGTNVLTF. CDR3 coding DNA: TGCGCCAGCAGCTTGGCCTCTGGGACCAACGTCCTGACTTTC.

The chain joins TRBV10-3 to TRBJ2-7; 9 nucleotides match TRBD1. Germline CDR1 is ENHRY and CDR2 is SYGVKD. Trimming removed 10 bases from V and 6 bases from J; junction bases left unmatched: 7. CDR3 length: 12 amino acids. CDR3 coding DNA: TGTGCCACTACTGGGACAGGGTGCGAGCAGTACTTC. It translates to CATTGTGCEQYF.

The chain uses TRBV20-1 and TRBJ1-6; TRBD1 aligns across 8 bases. The germline V gene encodes CDR1 DFQATT and CDR2 SNEGSKA (reference sequence). Germline trimming cut 3 bases from V and 7 bases from J; bases unmatched to any gene: 5. There are 14 residues in the CDR3. CDR3 nucleotide sequence: TGCAGTGCTAGCCCGGGACAGGAAAATTCACCCCTCCACTTT. This encodes CSASPGQENSPLHF.

The chain couples TRBV6-5 to TRBJ2-3; TRBD2 matches at 13 bases. The CDR3 contains 18 residues. Germline V lookup: CDR1 MNHEY, CDR2 SVGAGI. The V segment lost 7 bases and the J segment 2 bases; nucleotides outside the gene matches: 12. The CDR3 coding sequence is TGTGCCAGCAATTATTGGCCCGGGACTAGCGGGGCCACAGATACGCAGTATTTT. It encodes CASNYWPGTSGATDTQYF.